This paragraph reports one TCR beta chain. Antigen specificity is unknown. Produced via immunoSEQ multiplex PCR; TCRdb's table is partial and in-frame only. The profile covers some 290,000 clones, with about 86% appearing a single time and under 2% taken by the ten largest. This record belongs to a study of Ad26.COV2.S vaccination and SARS-CoV-2 variants. Study information: The trial was COV1001 and the donor's arm was Ad26.COV2.S. Intramuscular Ad26.COV2.S at 5x10^10 or 1x10^11 viral particles. Study results and limitations: Responses of T cells in total may have been underestimated by the TCR breadth and depth analyses.

After removal of 0 bases from V and 4 bases from J, the junction contained 3 bases not matched to a gene. CDR1 and CDR2 (germline): LGHDT, YNNKEL (reference sequence). This CDR3 is 16 amino acids long. As for treatment: some 20 received Ad26.COV2.S at low or high dose, single or two shots; about five received placebo; per-sample allocation not given. The study sampled participants on day 63 after the first vaccine or placebo injection. Vaccine was an Ad26 vector expressing Wuhan-strain SARS-CoV-2 spike. This chain connects TRBV3-1 (or the pseudogene TRBV3-2) to TRBJ2-6; 7 bases line up with TRBD1. Specimen: peripheral blood, collected in a trial of Ad26.COV2.S vaccine versus placebo. The sequence came from a person aged 18-60 years who received the Ad26.COV2.S COVID-19 vaccine or a placebo. The CDR3 DNA follows: TGTGCCAGCAGCCAAGAGACAGGGTCCGGGGCCAACGTCCTGACTTTC. Translation: CASSQETGSGANVLTF.